This T cell receptor (beta chain) is drawn from a study of T cell responses to AZD1222 COVID-19 vaccine. Whole-study findings and limits: Among those given AZD1222, only 6 or 7 were seropositive at baseline. White British ancestry dominated among donors, who included more females, and clonal diversity was possibly underestimated. Unmutated variant regions are reportedly targeted by nearly half of spike-specific TCRs. Compared with day 0, the breadth and depth of the Spike-specific TCR repertoire rose significantly after two doses of AZD1222.

Looked up from germline, CDR1 is LGHDT and CDR2 is YNNKEL (reference sequence). The V and J ends lost 3 bases and 1 base respectively, with 7 bases between them. The CDR3 is 13 amino acids. Sequencing was performed with immunoSEQ multiplex PCR; in TCRdb, only in-frame clones are kept and a portion is missing. The sample includes around 210,000 clones, around 94% of them seen just once. In the case of this clone: Its matching antigen is unknown. Other nucleotide sequences from this sample produce the same CDR3.

The sequences come from peripheral blood, collected 28 days after the second dose of the MenACWY control vaccine. The rearrangement joins TRBV3-1 (or the pseudogene TRBV3-2) to TRBJ2-7, with D perhaps assigned TRBD1 or TRBD2 (5 bases each). The receptor was isolated from an adult who received the MenACWY meningococcal vaccine as a control. CDR3 residues: CASSQRGSYEQYF. Here the CDR3 DNA reads TGTGCCAGCAGCCAGAGGGGTTCCTACGAGCAGTACTTC.